This section outlines one TCR beta chain sequence together with its context. The target antigen is unknown. The data were taken from a study of type 1 regulatory T cells. Overall study: This in vitro CD4 product, T-allo10, is enriched for Tr1 cells and alloantigen-specific.

MiXCR was run by TCRdb on the reads, yielding one entry per CDR3 protein. The data hold about 60,000 distinct CDR3 sequences, with about 50% observed a single time. Study-wide results and limits: Compared with non-Tr1 cells, Tr1 cells showed a narrower TCR repertoire.

Germline lookup yields CDR1 SGHTA and CDR2 FQGNSA. V dropped 5 bases and J dropped 4 bases, with 9 bases sitting between them. The CDR3 consists of 13 residues. This receptor was obtained from a human donor in good health. The specimen was cultured non-Tr1 T cells, either the whole culture or a sorted T cell fraction (not recorded which). The gene calls are TRBV7-2 and TRBJ1-3; D not certain. CDR3 nucleotides: TGTGCCAGCAGCGTGCGAAACGGAAACACCATATATTTT. This gives the protein CASSVRNGNTIYF.